These 20 T cell receptor beta chains were all obtained from the same sample, sequenced in a study of blood T cell repertoires in COVID-19. Sequencing used immunoSEQ multiplex PCR; TCRdb keeps in-frame clones, though not all of them. The sample holds roughly 83,000 clones; approximately 85% are singletons and the top ten take 8%. The sample taken for sequencing was peripheral blood. These receptors came from a man aged 50-59 years with active COVID-19.

The chain employs TRBV7-8 and TRBJ2-2, with TRBD2 matching over 9 bases. The V gene end was trimmed by 1 base and the J gene end by 7 bases; junction bases not matched to a gene: 4. Germline V lookup: CDR1 SGHVS, CDR2 FQNEAQ. The CDR3 is 15 residues long. The CDR3 region has the DNA TGTGCCAGCAGCTTAGTACAGCGGGAGGACGGGGAGCTGTTTTTT. Its translation is CASSLVQREDGELFF.

This clone was seen a single time. This chain uses TRBV30 with TRBJ1-5, with a tentative D call TRBD1 (6 bases). This CDR3 spans 14 amino acids. CDR1 is GTSNPN, CDR2 SVGIG, per germline (reference sequence). Trimming cost V 3 bases and J 4 bases, with 13 bases left between them. CDR3 sequence (DNA): TGTGCCTGGAGCCCCGGGACATATAATCAGCCCCAGCATTTT. It yields the protein CAWSPGTYNQPQHF.

The chain joins TRBV5-6 to TRBJ2-7; 7 bases agree with TRBD1. The CDR3 totals 14 residues. With 4 bases clipped from V and 4 bases from J, the junction kept 8 bases outside the gene matches. The germline gives CDR1 SGHDT, CDR2 YYEEEE. CDR3 nucleotides: TGTGCCAGCAGCCTATGGACAGGTTCGTACGAGCAGTACTTC. It specifies CASSLWTGSYEQYF. Variable domain in full (rest from reference TRBV5-6 and TRBJ2-7): DAGVTQSPTHLIKTRGQQVTLRCSPKSGHDTVSWYQQALGQGPQFIFQYYEEEERQRGNFPDRFSGHQFPNYSSELNVNALLLGDSALYLCASSLWTGSYEQYFGPGTRLTVT.

The chain recombines TRBV2 with TRBJ2-7, with 9 bases lining up with TRBD2. Germline CDR1 is SNHLY and CDR2 is FYNNEI. V was clipped by 6 bases and J by 12 bases; unmatched bases: 6. There are 11 residues in the CDR3. The CDR3: CASSASGGMYF. DNA for the CDR3: TGTGCCAGCAGCGCGAGCGGGGGGATGTACTTC.

J is TRBJ2-7 and V is TRBV18, with TRBD2 matching 10 bases. Germline V gene lookup returns CDR1 KGHSH and CDR2 LQKENI. With 5 bases clipped from V and 5 bases from J, the junction kept 3 bases outside the gene matches. The CDR3 length is 13 residues. CDR3 nucleotides: TGTGCCAGCTCAATCCTAGCGGGAGACGAGCAGTACTTC. This encodes CASSILAGDEQYF.

This clone came up once. The V call is TRBV5-1, the J call TRBJ2-7, with a tentative D call TRBD2 (5 bases). This CDR3 spans 14 amino acids. CDR1 SGHRS and CDR2 YFSETQ come from the germline V gene. V lost 0 bases and J lost 2, with 9 bases in between. CDR3 in DNA: TGCGCCAGCAGCTTGGAGAGCGGTGCCTACGAGCAGTACTTC. Translated, it gives CASSLESGAYEQYF.

The chain carries TRBV7-2 and TRBJ1-6, with a tentative D call TRBD1 (5 bases). V lost 0 bases and J 6 bases, leaving 12 bases between the germline ends. The CDR3 is 16 residues long. The germline gives CDR1 SGHTA, CDR2 FQGNSA. The CDR3 DNA is TGTGCCAGCAGCTTAGCGAGGACAAGTCCTAATTCACCCCTCCACTTT. Its translation: CASSLARTSPNSPLHF. Full variable domain (rest looked up from reference TRBV7-2 and TRBJ1-6): GAGVSQSPSNKVTEKGKDVELRCDPISGHTALYWYRQSLGQGLEFLIYFQGNSAPDKSGLPSDRFSAERTGGSVSTLTIQRTQQEDSAVYLCASSLARTSPNSPLHFGNGTRLTVT.

The chain is built from TRBV21-1 and TRBJ1-1. TRBV21-1 is flagged as a pseudogene. The CDR3 contains 15 residues. The CDR3 nucleotides are TGTGCCACCTGCAAACCCAAGTCTATGAACACTGAAGCTTTCTTT. It is translated as CATCKPKSMNTEAFF.

The gene calls are TRBV28 and TRBJ1-1; 9 nucleotides align to TRBD1. The V and J ends lost 5 bases and 7 bases, in that order; junction bases with no gene match: 2. This CDR3 has 12 amino acids. Germline loops: CDR1 MDHEN, CDR2 SYDVKM. CDR3 amino acids: CASSGQGSEAFF. Written as DNA, the CDR3 is TGTGCCAGCAGTGGACAGGGGAGTGAAGCTTTCTTT. Complete variable domain (other parts from reference TRBV28 and TRBJ1-1): DVKVTQSSRYLVKRTGEKVFLECVQDMDHENMFWYRQDPGLGLRLIYFSYDVKMKEKGDIPEGYSVSREKKERFSLILESASTNQTSMYLCASSGQGSEAFFGQGTRLTVV.

This clone has a single count. This rearrangement joins TRBV6-5 to TRBJ1-1, with D possibly being TRBD1 (5 bases). This CDR3 is 13 amino acids long. Germline loops: CDR1 MNHEY, CDR2 SVGAGI. V was clipped by 11 bases and J by 0 bases, with 13 bases between them. The CDR3 sequence is CAGSPGMNTEAFF. The DNA of the CDR3 is TGTGCCGGAAGCCCAGGGATGAACACTGAAGCTTTCTTT.

V is TRBV19 and J is TRBJ1-5; 7 bases fit TRBD1. Looked up from germline, CDR1 is LNHDA and CDR2 is SQIVND (reference sequence). Losses at the gene ends were 4 bases for V and 0 bases for J; bases not matched to a gene: 9. The CDR3 length is 17 residues. The CDR3 nucleotides read TGTGCCAGTAGTACGTTTTCCGGGACAGATAGCAATCAGCCCCAGCATTTT. Encoded protein: CASSTFSGTDSNQPQHF. The whole variable domain, remainder taken from reference TRBV19 and TRBJ1-5, is DGGITQSPKYLFRKEGQNVTLSCEQNLNHDAMYWYRQDPGQGLRLIYYSQIVNDFQKGDIAEGYSVSREKKESFPLTVTSAQKNPTAFYLCASSTFSGTDSNQPQHFGDGTRLSIL.

The rearrangement links TRBV7-9 to TRBJ1-4; the D is unclear. V was shortened by 5 bases and J by 5 bases, with 12 bases between the two germline ends. The germline V gene has CDR1 SEHNR and CDR2 FQNEAQ (reference sequence). CDR3 length equals 14 residues. CDR3 DNA: TGTGCCAGCAGCGCCGGAACCGGGAATGAAAAACTGTTTTTT. It yields the protein CASSAGTGNEKLFF. Filled out from reference TRBV7-9 and TRBJ1-4, the complete variable domain reads DTGVSQNPRHKITKRGQNVTFRCDPISEHNRLYWYRQTLGQGPEFLTYFQNEAQLEKSRLLSDRFSAERPKGSFSTLEIQRTEQGDSAMYLCASSAGTGNEKLFFGSGTQLSVL.

The rearrangement uses TRBV5-1 and TRBJ2-1; the D gene is possibly TRBD1 (6 bases). Germline V lookup: CDR1 SGHRS, CDR2 YFSETQ. The CDR3 consists of 14 residues. The germline V and J ends were trimmed by 4 bases and 15 bases, with 23 bases remaining between them. The CDR3 DNA is TGCGCCAGCAGCGCCCCTAGTCAGGGGACCCCCCCGTTCTTC. Translating gives CASSAPSQGTPPFF. Full variable domain (outside the CDR3, taken from reference TRBV5-1 and TRBJ2-1): KAGVTQTPRYLIKTRGQQVTLSCSPISGHRSVSWYQQTPGQGLQFLFEYFSETQRNKGNFPGRFSGRQFSNSRSEMNVSTLELGDSALYLCASSAPSQGTPPFFGPGTRLTVL.

The rearrangement uses TRBV5-5 and TRBJ1-1, with TRBD1 matching over 8 bases. The CDR3 is made up of 14 amino acids. Trimming cost V 2 bases and J 5 bases; bases outside gene matches: 5. The germline V gene has CDR1 SGHKS and CDR2 YYEKEE (reference sequence). The CDR3 DNA follows: TGTGCCAGCAGCTTCACAGGGGGAGATACTGAAGCTTTCTTT. Protein sequence: CASSFTGGDTEAFF.

This chain uses TRBV11-2 with TRBJ2-7; 7 nucleotides align to TRBD2. The CDR3 has 13 amino acids. With 1 base clipped from V and 6 bases from J, the junction kept 3 bases outside the gene matches. CDR1 and CDR2 (germline): SGHAT, FQNNGV. In DNA form, the CDR3 reads TGTGCCAGCAGCTTAGCCGGGGGGATCGAGCAGTACTTC. Amino acid sequence: CASSLAGGIEQYF.

This sequence joins TRBV7-3 and TRBJ2-5; 9 nucleotides align to TRBD1. Trimming at V came to 5 bases and at J to 3 bases, leaving 4 bases not matched to a gene. This CDR3 has 14 amino acids. In germline, CDR1 is SGHTA, CDR2 FQGTGA. Here the CDR3 reads CASSQGQGKETQYF. CDR3 DNA: TGTGCCAGCAGCCAGGGACAGGGCAAAGAGACCCAGTACTTC.

This clone was detected only once. The V gene is TRBV6-2 or TRBV6-3, the J gene TRBJ1-3; D not resolved. The germline V and J ends were trimmed by 2 bases and 8 bases, with 7 bases remaining between them. This CDR3 spans 12 amino acids. CDR1 and CDR2 from the germline V gene are MNHEY and SVGEGT. The CDR3 here is CASSYQGDTIYF. The CDR3 DNA reads TGTGCCAGCAGTTACCAAGGAGACACCATATATTTT.

The gene calls are TRBV27 and TRBJ2-6; D is possibly TRBD2 (6 bases). The CDR3 has 14 amino acids. The germline gives CDR1 MNHEY, CDR2 SMNVEV (reference sequence). The V gene lost 6 bases and the J gene lost 3 bases, with 9 bases spanning the gap. The CDR3 spells CASRWGVGANVLTF. The CDR3, as DNA: TGTGCCAGCAGGTGGGGGGTTGGGGCCAACGTCCTGACTTTC. Together with reference TRBV27 and TRBJ2-6, the CDR3 gives the full variable domain: EAQVTQNPRYLITVTGKKLTVTCSQNMNHEYMSWYRQDPGLGLRQIYYSMNVEVTDKGDVPEGYKVSRKEKRNFPLILESPSPNQTSLYFCASRWGVGANVLTFGAGSRLTVL.

The J gene is TRBJ1-5, the V gene TRBV28, with D maybe TRBD1 (6 bases). V was shortened by 7 bases and J by 2 bases, with 6 bases between the two germline ends. Germline V gene lookup returns CDR1 MDHEN and CDR2 SYDVKM. This CDR3 has 12 residues. The CDR3 reads CASKGGNQPQHF. In DNA, the CDR3 is TGTGCCAGCAAGGGGGGCAATCAGCCCCAGCATTTT.

This sequence joins TRBV6-4 and TRBJ1-1; 7 bases fit TRBD1. Trimming at V came to 7 bases and at J to 3 bases, leaving 5 bases not matched to a gene. Germline-derived CDR1 and CDR2 are MRHNA and SNTAGT. CDR3 length: 13 amino acids. CDR3 DNA: TGTGCCAGCAAACAGGGGCCGGACACTGAAGCTTTCTTT. Protein: CASKQGPDTEAFF.